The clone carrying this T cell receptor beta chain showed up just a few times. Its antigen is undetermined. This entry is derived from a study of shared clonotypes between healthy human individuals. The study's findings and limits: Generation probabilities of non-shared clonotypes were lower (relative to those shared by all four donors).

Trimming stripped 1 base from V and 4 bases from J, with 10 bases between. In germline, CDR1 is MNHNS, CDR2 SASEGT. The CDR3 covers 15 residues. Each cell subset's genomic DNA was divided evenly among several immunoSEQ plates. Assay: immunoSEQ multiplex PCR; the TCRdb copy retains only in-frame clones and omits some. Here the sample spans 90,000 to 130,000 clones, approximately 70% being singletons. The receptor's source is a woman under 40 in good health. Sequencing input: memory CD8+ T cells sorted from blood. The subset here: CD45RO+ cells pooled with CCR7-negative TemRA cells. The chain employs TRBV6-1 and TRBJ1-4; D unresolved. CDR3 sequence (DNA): TGTGCCAGCAGTGAAGATGGGCAGCTTAATGAAAAACTGTTTTTT. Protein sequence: CASSEDGQLNEKLFF.